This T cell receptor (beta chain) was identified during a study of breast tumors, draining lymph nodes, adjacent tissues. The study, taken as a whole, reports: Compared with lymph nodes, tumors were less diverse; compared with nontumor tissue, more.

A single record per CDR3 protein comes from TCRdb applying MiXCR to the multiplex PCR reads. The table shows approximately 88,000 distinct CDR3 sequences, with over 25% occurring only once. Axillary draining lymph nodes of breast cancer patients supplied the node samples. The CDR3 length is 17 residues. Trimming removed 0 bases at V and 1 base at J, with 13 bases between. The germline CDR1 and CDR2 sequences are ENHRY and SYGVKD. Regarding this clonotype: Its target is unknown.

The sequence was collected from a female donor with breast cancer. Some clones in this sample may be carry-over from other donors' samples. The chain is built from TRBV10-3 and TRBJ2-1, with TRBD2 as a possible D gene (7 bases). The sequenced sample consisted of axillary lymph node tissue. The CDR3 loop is CAISESMGGASYNEQFF. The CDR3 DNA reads TGTGCCATCAGTGAGTCCATGGGGGGGGCGTCCTACAATGAGCAGTTCTTC.